Presented here are 24 T cell receptor beta chains from one specimen sequenced in a study of CD4+ T cells in melanoma. Libraries were prepared by immunoSEQ multiplex PCR; TCRdb keeps only in-frame clonotypes and omits some of them. The repertoire holds 150 to 250 clones, with roughly 74% as singletons. Specimen: cells sorted by PD-1 expression. Receptors were obtained from a human donor with melanoma.

The chain uses TRBV4-3 and TRBJ2-4, with a possible D match to TRBD1 (5 bases). This CDR3 spans 14 amino acids. The germline CDR1 and CDR2 sequences are LGHNA and YSLEER. Trimming removed 3 bases at V and 6 bases at J, with 12 bases between. CDR3 bases: TGCGCCAGCAGCCATGACAGTAGTAGAAACATTCAGTACTTC. This translates into CASSHDSSRNIQYF.

This chain uses TRBV7-6 with TRBJ2-5, with TRBD1 identical over 7 bases. The J call may be incorrect, as the DNA end agrees better with TRBJ2-7. CDR1 is SGHVS, CDR2 FNYEAQ, per germline. CDR3 size: 14 residues. In DNA, the CDR3 is TGTGCCAGCACCCACGGGCAGGGGGTTGGCGAGCAGTACTTC. It translates to CASTHGQGVGEQYF.

This clone was counted a single time. The chain combines TRBV5-1 with TRBJ1-4; D is unclear. The CDR3 is made up of 14 amino acids. Trimming pared 1 base from V and 8 bases from J, leaving 12 bases between. Looked up from germline, CDR1 is SGHRS and CDR2 is YFSETQ. DNA for the CDR3: TGCGCCAGCAGCTTGAGCTGGGGAGAGGAAAAACTGTTTTTT. Translated, it gives CASSLSWGEEKLFF.

This clone was recorded once. The chain couples TRBV10-3 to TRBJ2-3; 7 bases map to TRBD2. V dropped 7 bases and J dropped 4; count of bases not matched to a gene: 5. Germline V gene lookup returns CDR1 ENHRY and CDR2 SYGVKD. The CDR3 runs to 13 residues. CDR3 protein: CAIMGGSADTQYF. As DNA, the CDR3 is TGTGCCATCATGGGGGGGTCGGCAGATACGCAGTATTTT.

Of note for this clone: The final CDR3 position lacks the conserved phenylalanine or tryptophan, pointing to a likely read error. The chain carries TRBV2 and TRBJ1-6; a weak D match, TRBD1 (6 bases). This CDR3 contains 13 residues. Germline CDR1 SNHLY, CDR2 FYNNEI. V lost 7 bases, J lost 10 bases, and 14 bases lay in between. The CDR3 region has the DNA TGTGCCAGCAAGGGCAGGGGCGAGTCACCCCTCCACCTT. It translates to CASKGRGESPLHL.

This clone has only one observation. V gene TRBV11-3 combines with J gene TRBJ1-1; D possibly corresponds to TRBD1 (6 bases). This CDR3 comprises 13 residues. Germline loops: CDR1 SGHNT, CDR2 YENEEA. The germline V and J ends were trimmed by 3 bases and 4 bases, with 9 bases remaining between them. The CDR3 protein is CASSFLQGTEAFF. DNA for the CDR3: TGTGCCAGCAGCTTTTTACAGGGCACTGAAGCTTTCTTT.

The rearrangement joins TRBV19 to TRBJ2-6, with TRBD2 identical over 13 bases. Germline V gives CDR1 LNHDA, CDR2 SQIVND (reference sequence). Germline trimming cut 1 base from V and 12 bases from J; bases unmatched to any gene: 12. The CDR3 totals 18 residues. CDR3 sequence reads: CASSIGPPGLAGAGVLTF. For the CDR3, the DNA is TGTGCCAGTAGTATAGGCCCACCTGGACTAGCGGGGGCGGGCGTCCTGACTTTC.

This chain uses TRBV27 with TRBJ2-1; 7 nucleotides align to TRBD2. There are 16 residues in the CDR3. After removal of 2 bases from V and 4 bases from J, the junction contained 8 bases not matched to a gene. Germline-derived CDR1 and CDR2 are MNHEY and SMNVEV (reference sequence). The CDR3 DNA reads TGTGCCAGCAGTTTAAAGGGGAGCGGGAATTACAATGAGCAGTTCTTC. Translation gives CASSLKGSGNYNEQFF.

This chain joins TRBV30 and TRBJ2-7; 9 nucleotides align to TRBD1. The CDR3 sequence is 15 residues long. Germline CDR1 and CDR2: GTSNPN and SVGIG (reference sequence). The ends lost 1 base at V and 12 bases at J; junction bases unmatched: 16. Here the CDR3 DNA reads TGTGCCTGGAGTGACAGGGGCCGGGACAGGGACGTTGGGTACTTC. Residues: CAWSDRGRDRDVGYF.

V usage is TRBV7-9 and J usage is TRBJ2-3; D possibly uses TRBD1 or TRBD2 (5 bases each). V lost 2 bases, J lost 6 bases, and 12 bases lay in between. Germline-derived CDR1 and CDR2 are SEHNR and FQNEAQ (reference sequence). The CDR3 contains 14 residues. The CDR3 DNA reads as TGTGCCAGCAGCTTACGGGGCTGGGGCGATACGCAGTATTTT. Translated, it gives CASSLRGWGDTQYF.

The genes are TRBV6-5 and TRBJ2-5; 12 bases match TRBD2. V lost 6 bases and J lost 11; bases outside the gene matches: 13. The CDR3 runs to 15 residues. Germline CDR1 is MNHEY and CDR2 is SVGAGI. The CDR3 here is CASSSIGLAGREQYF. The CDR3, as DNA: TGTGCCAGCAGCTCTATAGGACTAGCGGGACGGGAGCAGTACTTC.

The chain joins TRBV7-9 to TRBJ2-4, with TRBD1 as a possible D gene (5 bases). V lost 1 base and J 9 bases, leaving 16 bases between the germline ends. Germline values: CDR1 SEHNR, CDR2 FQNEAQ (reference sequence). The CDR3 loop spans 15 amino acids. The CDR3 DNA reads TGTGCCAGCAGCTTAGGTTGGCCCCAGGACATCATTCAGTACTTC. It translates to CASSLGWPQDIIQYF.

This rearrangement joins TRBV6-1 to TRBJ2-3; D is uncertain. Between the trimmed V and J ends, which lost 3 bases and 0 bases, there was a span of 4 bases. Germline-derived CDR1 and CDR2 are MNHNS and SASEGT. This CDR3 region has 13 residues. The CDR3 DNA is TGTGCCAGCAGTGACCCTAGCACAGATACGCAGTATTTT. This sequence encodes CASSDPSTDTQYF.

V is TRBV6-6 and J is TRBJ2-1, with 7 bases that match TRBD2. This CDR3 is 13 amino acids long. Looked up from germline, CDR1 is MNHNY and CDR2 is SVGAGI (reference sequence). V gave up 5 bases and J gave up 7 bases; unmatched junction bases: 5. The CDR3 loop reads CASSPPGGNEQFF. The CDR3 DNA is TGTGCCAGCAGTCCTCCCGGGGGGAATGAGCAGTTCTTC.

The J gene is TRBJ1-2, the V gene TRBV6-5; D might be TRBD1 (6 bases). CDR1 and CDR2 from the germline V gene are MNHEY and SVGAGI. Deletions cut 5 bases from V and 6 bases from J, with 16 bases between. The CDR3 has 14 amino acids. The DNA for the CDR3 is TGTGCCAGCAGTGACCGAACAGGGTTCCATGGCTACACCTTC. Protein product: CASSDRTGFHGYTF.

The chain links TRBV4-2 to TRBJ1-5; D is possibly TRBD1 (6 bases). Germline lookup yields CDR1 LGHNA and CDR2 YNFKEQ. The CDR3 runs to 18 residues. V shed 0 bases and J shed 7 bases, with 22 bases lying between them. The CDR3 reads CASSQDGGLSGFKQPQHF. The CDR3 nucleotides are TGTGCCAGCAGCCAAGATGGGGGCTTGTCCGGGTTTAAACAGCCCCAGCATTTT.

This clone was seen a handful of times. This chain links TRBV7-9 with TRBJ2-3, with unresolved D. The CDR3 spans 12 residues. V shed 0 bases and J shed 2 bases, with 0 bases lying between them. Germline CDR1 and CDR2: SEHNR and FQNEAQ (reference sequence). CDR3 DNA: TGTGCCAGCAGCTTAGCCACAGATACGCAGTATTTT. Translated, it gives CASSLATDTQYF.

The genes are TRBV7-8 and TRBJ2-5, with TRBD2 identical over 12 bases. The CDR3 spans 15 residues. Trimming cost V 4 bases and J 5 bases; bases outside gene matches: 5. Germline CDR1 and CDR2: SGHVS and FQNEAQ. The CDR3 nucleotides are TGTGCCAGCAGCTCGACTAGCGGGAGCGGGGAGACCCAGTACTTC. As protein: CASSSTSGSGETQYF. The variable domain in full, with the rest retrieved from reference TRBV7-8 and TRBJ2-5, is GAGVSQSPRYKVAKRGQDVALRCDPISGHVSLFWYQQALGQGPEFLTYFQNEAQLDKSGLPSDRFFAERPEGSVSTLKIQRTQQEDSAVYLCASSSTSGSGETQYFGPGTRLLVL.

This clone was counted a few times. The DNA for the CDR3 is TGTGCCAGCAGTTCCTCCGGGACCACACTGAGATACGAGCAGTACTTC. It encodes CASSSSGTTLRYEQYF. The rearrangement links TRBV28 to TRBJ2-7; D tentatively reads TRBD1 or TRBD2 (5 bases each). There are 16 residues in the CDR3. Trimming cost V 4 bases and J 4 bases, with 20 bases left between them. The germline V gene encodes CDR1 MDHEN and CDR2 SYDVKM. Drawing the rest from reference TRBV28 and TRBJ2-7, the complete variable domain is DVKVTQSSRYLVKRTGEKVFLECVQDMDHENMFWYRQDPGLGLRLIYFSYDVKMKEKGDIPEGYSVSREKKERFSLILESASTNQTSMYLCASSSSGTTLRYEQYFGPGTRLTVT.

On this clone: The identical CDR3 is also encoded by other nucleotide sequences in the sample. The rearrangement joins TRBV28 to TRBJ1-2; D ambiguous. Trimming left V 7 bases short and J 0 bases short, with 9 bases between. CDR1 and CDR2 from the germline V gene are MDHEN and SYDVKM. This CDR3 has 13 amino acids. CDR3 DNA sequence: TGTGCCAGCATCAAGACGGCTAACTATGGCTACACCTTC. Its protein is CASIKTANYGYTF.

This clone occurred once. The chain employs TRBV2 and TRBJ1-6, with a tentative D call TRBD1 (6 bases). Trimming stripped 7 bases from V and 10 bases from J, with 14 bases between. The length of the CDR3 is 13 residues. Germline-derived CDR1 and CDR2 are SNHLY and FYNNEI. The CDR3 here is CASKGRGESPLHF. The DNA for the CDR3 is TGTGCCAGCAAGGGCAGGGGCGAGTCACCCCTCCACTTT.

The chain recombines TRBV28 with TRBJ1-5, with 8 bases that match TRBD1. CDR1 MDHEN and CDR2 SYDVKM come from the germline V gene. The CDR3 consists of 17 residues. The trim removed 6 bases at V and 9 bases at J, leaving 19 bases unmatched. The CDR3 DNA reads as TGTGCCAGCAGCTCACCTTCCCTTTCAGGGGGCAATGGGCCCCAGCATTTT. This encodes CASSSPSLSGGNGPQHF.

This rearrangement joins TRBV19 to TRBJ1-1; the D gene is possibly TRBD1 (6 bases). Germline lookup yields CDR1 LNHDA and CDR2 SQIVND (reference sequence). This CDR3 is 13 amino acids long. V lost 6 bases, J lost 2 bases, and 10 bases lay in between. CDR3 sequence (DNA): TGTGCCAGTAGGCTGACAGGTAACACTGAAGCTTTCTTT. Residues: CASRLTGNTEAFF.

Remarks on this clone: A read error may produce the germline difference seen at one junction end. V usage is TRBV7-3 and J usage is TRBJ2-5; 12 nucleotides match TRBD2. This CDR3 is 15 amino acids long. Germline CDR1 and CDR2: SGHTA and FQGTGA. In nucleotides, the CDR3 is TGTGCCGGCAGCTCGACTAGCGGGAGCGGGGAGAACCAGTACTTC. It translates to CAGSSTSGSGENQYF.